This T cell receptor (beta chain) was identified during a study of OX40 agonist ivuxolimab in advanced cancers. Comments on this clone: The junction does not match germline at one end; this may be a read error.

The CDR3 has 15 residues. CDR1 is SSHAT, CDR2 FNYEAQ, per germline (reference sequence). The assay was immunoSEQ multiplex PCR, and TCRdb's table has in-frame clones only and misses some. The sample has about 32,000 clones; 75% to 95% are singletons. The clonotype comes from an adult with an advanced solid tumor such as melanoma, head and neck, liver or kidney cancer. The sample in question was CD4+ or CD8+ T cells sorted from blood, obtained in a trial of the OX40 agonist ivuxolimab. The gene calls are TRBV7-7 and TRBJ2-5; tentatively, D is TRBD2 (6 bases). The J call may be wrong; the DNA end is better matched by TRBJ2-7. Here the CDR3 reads CASSLAAGPAYEQYF. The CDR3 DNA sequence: TGTGCTAGCAGCTTAGCGGCAGGTCCAGCCTACGAGCAGTACTTC.